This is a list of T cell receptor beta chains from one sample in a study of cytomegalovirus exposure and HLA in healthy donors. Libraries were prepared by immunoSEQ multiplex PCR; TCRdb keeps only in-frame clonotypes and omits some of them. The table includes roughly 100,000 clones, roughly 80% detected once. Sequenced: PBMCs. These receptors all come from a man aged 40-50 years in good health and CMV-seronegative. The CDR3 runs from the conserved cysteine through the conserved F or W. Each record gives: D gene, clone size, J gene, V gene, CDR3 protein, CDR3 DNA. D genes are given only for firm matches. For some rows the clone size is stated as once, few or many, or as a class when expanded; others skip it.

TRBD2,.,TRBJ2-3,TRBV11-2,CASSLTAGVTDTQYF,TGTGCCAGCAGCTTAACAGCGGGGGTAACAGATACGCAGTATTTT
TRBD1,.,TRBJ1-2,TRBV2,CASRGQGPYGYTF,TGTGCCAGCAGGGGACAGGGTCCCTATGGCTACACCTTC
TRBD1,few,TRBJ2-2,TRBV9,CASGLQGAANTGELFF,TGTGCCAGCGGCTTACAGGGGGCGGCGAACACCGGGGAGCTGTTTTTT
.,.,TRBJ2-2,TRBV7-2,CASSFSWNTGELFF,TGTGCCAGCAGCTTTAGTTGGAACACCGGGGAGCTGTTTTTT
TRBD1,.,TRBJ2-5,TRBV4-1,CASSQDWRQGGEQYF,TGCGCCAGCAGCCAAGATTGGAGACAGGGGGGAGAGCAGTACTTC
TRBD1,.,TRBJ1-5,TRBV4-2,CASSQGRQGGQPQHF,TGTGCCAGCAGCCAAGGACGACAGGGAGGTCAGCCCCAGCATTTT
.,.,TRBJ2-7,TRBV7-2,CASSLGGSSSYEQYF,TGTGCCAGCAGCTTAGGGGGCAGTAGCTCCTACGAGCAGTACTTC
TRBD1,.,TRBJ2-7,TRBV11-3,CASSLFGTGGDEQYF,TGTGCCAGCAGCTTATTTGGGACAGGGGGCGACGAGCAGTACTTC
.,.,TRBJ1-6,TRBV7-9,CASSPLGGIAYNSPLHF,TGTGCCAGCAGTCCCTTGGGGGGGATAGCATATAATTCACCCCTCCACTTT
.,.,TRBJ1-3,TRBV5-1,CASSLEEVGNTIYF,TGCGCCAGCAGCTTGGAGGAGGTGGGAAACACCATATATTTT
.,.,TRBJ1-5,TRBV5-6,CASTSGGGLRQPQHF,TGTGCCAGCACCTCGGGCGGCGGGCTGCGTCAGCCCCAGCATTTT
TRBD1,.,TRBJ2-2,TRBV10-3,CATVGGTGVRGGTGELFF,TGTGCCACCGTAGGCGGGACAGGGGTGCGCGGGGGCACCGGGGAGCTGTTTTTT
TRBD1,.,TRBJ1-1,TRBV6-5,CATRGTGGWGTEAFF,TGTGCCACCAGGGGGACAGGGGGCTGGGGAACTGAAGCTTTCTTT
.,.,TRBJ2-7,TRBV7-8,CASSENSYEQYF,TGTGCCAGCAGCGAGAATTCCTACGAGCAGTACTTC
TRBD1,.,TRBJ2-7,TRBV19,CASSIGDSTYEQYF,TGTGCCAGTAGTATTGGGGACAGCACCTACGAGCAGTACTTC
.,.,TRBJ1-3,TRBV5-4,CASSLDSLSGNTIYF,TGTGCCAGCAGCCTGGACAGCCTCTCTGGAAACACCATATATTTT
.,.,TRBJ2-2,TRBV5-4,CASSFLAGDTGELFF,TGTGCCAGCAGCTTCCTAGCCGGTGACACCGGGGAGCTGTTTTTT
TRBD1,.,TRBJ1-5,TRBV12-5,CASGSGQGLTQPQHF,TGTGCTAGTGGTTCGGGACAGGGGTTAACTCAGCCCCAGCATTTT
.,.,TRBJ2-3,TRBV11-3,CASSLRGQASTDTQYF,TGTGCCAGCAGCTTAAGAGGCCAAGCGAGCACAGATACGCAGTATTTT
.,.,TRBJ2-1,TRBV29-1,CSGRGDTLYNEQFF,TGCAGCGGGCGAGGGGACACTCTCTACAATGAGCAGTTCTTC
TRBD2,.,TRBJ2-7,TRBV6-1,CASSRTSGTYEQYF,TGTGCCAGCAGCCGGACTAGCGGTACCTACGAGCAGTACTTC
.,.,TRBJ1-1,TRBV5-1,CASSLDGGYTEAFF,TGCGCCAGCAGCTTGGATGGCGGATACACTGAAGCTTTCTTT
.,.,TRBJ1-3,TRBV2,CASSLTGFSGNTIYF,TGTGCCAGCAGCCTGACAGGATTCTCTGGAAACACCATATATTTT
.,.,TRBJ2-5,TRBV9,CASSVQGTHQETQYF,TGTGCCAGCAGCGTACAGGGGACGCACCAAGAGACCCAGTACTTC
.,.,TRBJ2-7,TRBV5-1,CASSLFSDLGRYEQYF,TGCGCCAGCAGCTTGTTTTCGGATCTTGGGCGTTACGAGCAGTACTTC
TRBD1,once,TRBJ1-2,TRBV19,CASSIAQDRAHYGYTF,TGTGCCAGTAGTATAGCACAGGACAGGGCGCACTATGGCTACACCTTC
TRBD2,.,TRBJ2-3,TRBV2,CASSAPSRGGPTDTQYF,TGTGCCAGCAGTGCGCCTAGCCGGGGGGGGCCGACAGATACGCAGTATTTT
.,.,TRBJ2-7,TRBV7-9,CSSSLLGGGPYEQYF,TGTTCCAGCAGTCTTTTAGGGGGGGGCCCTTACGAGCAGTACTTC
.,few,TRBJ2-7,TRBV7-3,CASSPRPSSYEQYF,TGTGCCAGCAGCCCGCGGCCTAGCTCCTACGAGCAGTACTTC
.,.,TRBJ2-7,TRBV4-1,CASSPTGRTYEQYF,TGCGCCAGCAGCCCCACAGGGCGGACCTACGAGCAGTACTTC
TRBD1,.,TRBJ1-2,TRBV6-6,CASSMDRGYYGYTF,TGTGCCAGCAGTATGGACAGGGGGTACTATGGCTACACCTTC
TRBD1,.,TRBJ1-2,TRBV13,CASSPGGGGYTF,TGTGCCAGCAGCCCAGGGGGTGGGGGCTACACCTTC
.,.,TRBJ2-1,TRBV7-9,CASSLTGEQFF,TGTGCCAGCAGCCTTACAGGGGAGCAGTTCTTC
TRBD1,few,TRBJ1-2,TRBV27,CASSESPTGFGGYTF,TGTGCCAGCAGCGAGAGTCCGACAGGGTTCGGTGGCTACACCTTC
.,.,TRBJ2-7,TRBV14,CASSRHRQFRSYEQYF,TGTGCCAGCAGCCGTCATCGACAGTTTAGGTCCTACGAGCAGTACTTC
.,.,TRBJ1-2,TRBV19,CASTMGASGYTF,TGTGCCAGTACCATGGGGGCCTCCGGCTACACCTTC
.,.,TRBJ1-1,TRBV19,CASSMGLNTEAFF,TGTGCCAGTAGTATGGGGCTGAACACTGAAGCTTTCTTT
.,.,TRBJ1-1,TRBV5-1,CASSQLGGEGMNTEAFF,TGCGCCAGCAGCCAATTGGGGGGGGAAGGGATGAACACTGAAGCTTTCTTT
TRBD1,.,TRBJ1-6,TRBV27,CASSLYRGAGSPLHF,TGTGCCAGCAGTTTATACAGGGGGGCGGGTTCACCCCTCCACTTT
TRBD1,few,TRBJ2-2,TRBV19,CASSEGRTGQNTGELFF,TGTGCCAGTAGTGAGGGGAGGACAGGGCAGAACACCGGGGAGCTGTTTTTT
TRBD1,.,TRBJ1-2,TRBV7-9,CASSAGTGGNYGYTF,TGTGCCAGCAGCGCCGGGACAGGGGGAAACTATGGCTACACCTTC
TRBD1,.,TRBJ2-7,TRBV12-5,CASGPDRGSSYEQYF,TGTGCTAGTGGTCCAGACAGGGGAAGCTCCTACGAGCAGTACTTC
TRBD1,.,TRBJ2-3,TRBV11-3,CASSYRQGAGDTQYF,TGTGCCAGCAGCTATCGACAGGGGGCTGGAGATACGCAGTATTTT